This TCR beta chain came from a study of blood T cell repertoires in COVID-19. Study overall: Samples came from the United States, Italy and Spain, spanning acute and convalescent COVID-19.

This clone was counted between two and nine times. V shed 7 bases and J shed 3 bases, with 25 bases lying between them. The germline gives CDR1 WSHSY, CDR2 SAAADI. CDR3 length: 17 residues. Participants spanned ages about 18 to 90 years and resided in about two dozen US areas. Membership in each cohort depended on participant-reported clinical history. Authors' data handling: Scientists estimated how many nucleated cells there were by amplifying reference gene primers. Profiling relied on immunoSEQ multiplex PCR, and the TCRdb table lists in-frame clones only, not all of them. The V and J calls and clone size come from that table; D and trimming were worked out from the DNA. The sample comprises approximately 500,000 clones, approximately 87% of which are singletons, and less than 2% rests with the top ten.

The V and J genes are TRBV10-2 and TRBJ2-7, with D possibly being TRBD1 (5 bases). The source is a woman between 35 and 50 years old who had recovered from COVID-19. Sequenced material: PBMCs or T cells enriched from blood (not recorded which). The CDR3 region is CASTSGYDSAEGYEQYF. The CDR3, as DNA: TGCGCCAGCACCTCTGGATATGACAGCGCAGAAGGCTACGAGCAGTACTTC.